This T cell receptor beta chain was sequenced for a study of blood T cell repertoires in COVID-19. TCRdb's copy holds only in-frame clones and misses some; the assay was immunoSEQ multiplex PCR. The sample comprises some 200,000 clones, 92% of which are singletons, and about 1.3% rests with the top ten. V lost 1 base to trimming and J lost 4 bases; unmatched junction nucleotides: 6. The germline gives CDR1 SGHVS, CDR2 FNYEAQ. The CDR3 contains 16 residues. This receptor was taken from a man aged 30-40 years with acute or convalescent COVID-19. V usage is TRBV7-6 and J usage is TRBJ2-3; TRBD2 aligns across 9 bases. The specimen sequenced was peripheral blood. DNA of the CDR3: TGTGCCAGCAGCTTAGTGGGGCGGGGGGGCCCAGATACGCAGTATTTT. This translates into CASSLVGRGGPDTQYF.